Included here is one T cell receptor beta chain sequence, with context. Other DNA sequences in this sample translate to the same CDR3. This record comes from a study of control samples from healthy donors and cancer patients. Profiled with immunoSEQ multiplex PCR; TCRdb holds only in-frame clones, not every one. Counted here are roughly 30,000 clones, about 85% occurring once; the ten biggest clones make up under 5%. CDR3 size: 16 residues. Germline CDR1 reads SEHNR; CDR2 reads FQNEAQ (reference sequence). Trimming removed 5 bases from V and 2 bases from J; junction bases left unmatched: 2. The gene calls are TRBV7-9 and TRBJ2-6; 11 bases line up with TRBD1. The sequence derives from a female donor with melanoma. The specimen was formalin-fixed, paraffin-embedded tissue. CDR3 loop: CASSPGQGAGANVLTF. CDR3 nucleotides: TGTGCCAGCAGCCCGGGACAGGGGGCTGGGGCCAACGTCCTGACTTTC.